The clone carrying this TCR beta chain was seen a handful of times. Its matching antigen is unknown. A J-beta primer mix and a sample-barcoded 5' primer were used in a second PCR of roughly 6 to 11 cycles. A template-switch adaptor with 12 random nucleotides tagged each cDNA molecule. TCRdb ran MiXCR on the 5' RACE reads and lists one entry per CDR3 protein. Of 920,000 or so distinct CDR3 sequences listed, 40% to 50% are singletons. These data come from a study of blood T cells in healthy people across ages. Overall study results and limits: When set beside aged donors, long-lived donors presented more naive CD4+ cells and higher diversity.

Sequencing was performed on blood. This TCR derives from a woman aged 55-70 years in good health.

The CDR3 coding sequence is TGCGCCAGCAGCTTGTACGGCGGGAGCTCCTACGAGCAGTACTTC. This gives the protein CASSLYGGSSYEQYF. The chain employs TRBV5-1 and TRBJ2-7; 7 bases fit TRBD2. Germline assignment: CDR1 SGHRS and CDR2 YFSETQ. V lost 1 base, J lost 0 bases, and 4 bases stayed unmatched. This CDR3 comprises 15 residues.